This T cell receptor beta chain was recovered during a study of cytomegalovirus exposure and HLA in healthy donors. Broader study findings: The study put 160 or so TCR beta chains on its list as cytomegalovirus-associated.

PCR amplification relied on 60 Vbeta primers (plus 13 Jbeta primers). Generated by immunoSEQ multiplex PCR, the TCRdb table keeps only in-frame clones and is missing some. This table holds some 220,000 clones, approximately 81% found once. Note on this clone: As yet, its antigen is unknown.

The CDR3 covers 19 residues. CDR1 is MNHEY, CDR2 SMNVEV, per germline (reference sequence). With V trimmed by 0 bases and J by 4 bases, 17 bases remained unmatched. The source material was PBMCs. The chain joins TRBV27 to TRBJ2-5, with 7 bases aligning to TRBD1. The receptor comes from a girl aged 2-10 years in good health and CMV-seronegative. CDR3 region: CASSLSAPYRGSKRETQYF. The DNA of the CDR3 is TGTGCCAGCAGTTTATCAGCTCCATACAGGGGTAGTAAGAGAGAGACCCAGTACTTC.